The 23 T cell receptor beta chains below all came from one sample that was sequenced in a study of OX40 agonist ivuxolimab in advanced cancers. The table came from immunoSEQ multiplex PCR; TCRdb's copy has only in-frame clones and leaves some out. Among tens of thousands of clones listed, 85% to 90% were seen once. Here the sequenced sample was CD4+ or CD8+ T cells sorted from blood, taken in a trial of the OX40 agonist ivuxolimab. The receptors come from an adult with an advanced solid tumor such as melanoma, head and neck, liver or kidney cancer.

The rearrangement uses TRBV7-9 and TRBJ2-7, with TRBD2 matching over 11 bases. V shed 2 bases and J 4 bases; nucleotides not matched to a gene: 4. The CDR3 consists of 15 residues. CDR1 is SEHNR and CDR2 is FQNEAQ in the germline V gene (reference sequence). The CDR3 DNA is TGTGCCAGCAGCTTACCCGGGACTAGCGGATACGAGCAGTACTTC. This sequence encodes CASSLPGTSGYEQYF.

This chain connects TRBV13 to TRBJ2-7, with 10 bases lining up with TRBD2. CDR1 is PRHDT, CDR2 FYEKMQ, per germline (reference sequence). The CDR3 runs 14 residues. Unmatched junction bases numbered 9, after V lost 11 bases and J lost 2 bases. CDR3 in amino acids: CASAEAGGPYEQYF. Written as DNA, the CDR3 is TGTGCCTCCGCCGAAGCGGGAGGGCCCTACGAGCAGTACTTC.

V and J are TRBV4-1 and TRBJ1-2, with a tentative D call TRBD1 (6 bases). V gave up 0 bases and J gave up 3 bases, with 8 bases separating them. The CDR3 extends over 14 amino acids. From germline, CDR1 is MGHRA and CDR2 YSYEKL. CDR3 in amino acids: CASSQDRTDYGYTF. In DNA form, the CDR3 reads TGCGCCAGCAGCCAAGACAGGACAGACTATGGCTACACCTTC.

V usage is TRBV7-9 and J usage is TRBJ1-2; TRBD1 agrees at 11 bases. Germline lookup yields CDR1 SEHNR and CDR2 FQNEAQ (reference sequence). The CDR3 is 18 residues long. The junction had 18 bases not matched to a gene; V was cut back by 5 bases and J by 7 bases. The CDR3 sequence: CASSILLVSDRGHVGYTF. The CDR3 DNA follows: TGTGCCAGCAGCATACTCCTAGTCTCGGACAGGGGGCACGTTGGCTACACCTTC.

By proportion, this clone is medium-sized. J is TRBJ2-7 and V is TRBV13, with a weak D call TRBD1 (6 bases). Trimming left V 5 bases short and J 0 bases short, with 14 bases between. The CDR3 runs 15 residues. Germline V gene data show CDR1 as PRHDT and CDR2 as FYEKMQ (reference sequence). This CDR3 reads CASSQRQDNSYEQYF. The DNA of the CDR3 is TGTGCCAGCAGCCAGCGACAGGACAACTCCTACGAGCAGTACTTC.

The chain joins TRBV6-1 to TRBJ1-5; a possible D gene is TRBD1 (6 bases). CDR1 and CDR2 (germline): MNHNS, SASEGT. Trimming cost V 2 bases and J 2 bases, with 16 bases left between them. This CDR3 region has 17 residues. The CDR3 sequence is CASSEFRTARGNQPQHF. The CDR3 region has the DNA TGTGCCAGCAGTGAATTCAGGACAGCCCGGGGCAATCAGCCCCAGCATTTT.

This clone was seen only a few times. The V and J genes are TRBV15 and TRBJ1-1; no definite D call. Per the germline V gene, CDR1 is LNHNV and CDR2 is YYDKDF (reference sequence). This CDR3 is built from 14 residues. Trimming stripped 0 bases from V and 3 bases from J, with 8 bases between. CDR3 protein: CATSRDFLDTEAFF. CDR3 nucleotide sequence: TGTGCCACCAGCAGAGATTTTCTGGACACTGAAGCTTTCTTT.

DNA of the CDR3: TGTGCCAGCAGCCGGGGAAACATTCAGTACTTC. Translation gives CASSRGNIQYF. The chain links TRBV27 to TRBJ2-4, with D perhaps matching TRBD2 (5 bases). Germline-derived CDR1 and CDR2 are MNHEY and SMNVEV (reference sequence). The CDR3 has 11 amino acids. With 6 bases removed from V and 6 bases from J, the gap between germline ends came to 6 bases.

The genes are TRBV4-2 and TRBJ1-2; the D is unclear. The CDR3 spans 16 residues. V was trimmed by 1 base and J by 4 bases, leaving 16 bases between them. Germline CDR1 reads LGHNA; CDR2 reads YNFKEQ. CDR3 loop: CASSQVPWAESYGYTF. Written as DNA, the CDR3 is TGTGCCAGCAGCCAAGTGCCGTGGGCGGAAAGCTATGGCTACACCTTC.

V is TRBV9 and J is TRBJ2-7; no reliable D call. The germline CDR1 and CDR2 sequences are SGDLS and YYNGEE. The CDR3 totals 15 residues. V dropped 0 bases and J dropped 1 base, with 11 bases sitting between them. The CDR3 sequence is CASSVGSDRSYEQYF. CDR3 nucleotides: TGTGCCAGCAGCGTAGGTTCTGACCGATCCTACGAGCAGTACTTC.

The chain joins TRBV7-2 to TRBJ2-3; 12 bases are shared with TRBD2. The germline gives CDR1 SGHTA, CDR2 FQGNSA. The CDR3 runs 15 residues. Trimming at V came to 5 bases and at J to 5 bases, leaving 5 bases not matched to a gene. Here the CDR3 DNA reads TGTGCCAGCAGCAATGGACTAGCGGGGCAAGATACGCAGTATTTT. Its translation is CASSNGLAGQDTQYF. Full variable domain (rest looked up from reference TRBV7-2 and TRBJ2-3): GAGVSQSPSNKVTEKGKDVELRCDPISGHTALYWYRQSLGQGLEFLIYFQGNSAPDKSGLPSDRFSAERTGGSVSTLTIQRTQQEDSAVYLCASSNGLAGQDTQYFGPGTRLTVL.

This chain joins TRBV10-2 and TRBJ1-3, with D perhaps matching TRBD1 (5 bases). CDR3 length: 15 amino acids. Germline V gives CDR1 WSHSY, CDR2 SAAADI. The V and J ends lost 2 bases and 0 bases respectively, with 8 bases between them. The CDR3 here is CASSEGGSSGNTIYF. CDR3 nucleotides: TGCGCCAGCAGTGAGGGGGGGAGCTCTGGAAACACCATATATTTT.

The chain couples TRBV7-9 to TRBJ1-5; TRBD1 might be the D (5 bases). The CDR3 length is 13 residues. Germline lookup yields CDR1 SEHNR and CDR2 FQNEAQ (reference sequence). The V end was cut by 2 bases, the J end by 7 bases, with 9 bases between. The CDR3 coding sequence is TGTGCCAGCAGCTTATGGGGGGGACAGCCCCAGCATTTT. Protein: CASSLWGGQPQHF. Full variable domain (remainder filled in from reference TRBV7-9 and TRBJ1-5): DTGVSQNPRHKITKRGQNVTFRCDPISEHNRLYWYRQTLGQGPEFLTYFQNEAQLEKSRLLSDRFSAERPKGSFSTLEIQRTEQGDSAMYLCASSLWGGQPQHFGDGTRLSIL.

This CDR3 is CLSRNDGYTF. For the CDR3, the DNA is TGCCTTTCTCGCAATGATGGCTACACCTTC. V usage is TRBV20-1 and J usage is TRBJ1-2; D remains ambiguous. This CDR3 is 10 amino acids long. In germline, CDR1 is DFQATT, CDR2 SNEGSKA (reference sequence).

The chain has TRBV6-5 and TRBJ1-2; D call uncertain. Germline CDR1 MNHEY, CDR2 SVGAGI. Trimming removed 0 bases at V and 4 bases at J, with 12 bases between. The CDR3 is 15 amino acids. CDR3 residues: CASSYSGGSFYGYTF. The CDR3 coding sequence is TGTGCCAGCAGTTACTCGGGTGGATCCTTCTATGGCTACACCTTC.

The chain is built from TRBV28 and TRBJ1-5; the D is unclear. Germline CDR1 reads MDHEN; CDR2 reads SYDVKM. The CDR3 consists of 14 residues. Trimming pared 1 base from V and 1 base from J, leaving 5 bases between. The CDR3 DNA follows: TGTGCCAGCAGTTTATCCGGAAGCAATCAGCCCCAGCATTTT. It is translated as CASSLSGSNQPQHF.

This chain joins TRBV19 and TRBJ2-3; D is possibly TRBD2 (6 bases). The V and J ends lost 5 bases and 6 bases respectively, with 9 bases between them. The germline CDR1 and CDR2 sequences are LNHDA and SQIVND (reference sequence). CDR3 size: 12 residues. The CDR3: CASSSRGDTQYF. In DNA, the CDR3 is TGTGCCAGTAGTTCCCGGGGGGATACGCAGTATTTT.

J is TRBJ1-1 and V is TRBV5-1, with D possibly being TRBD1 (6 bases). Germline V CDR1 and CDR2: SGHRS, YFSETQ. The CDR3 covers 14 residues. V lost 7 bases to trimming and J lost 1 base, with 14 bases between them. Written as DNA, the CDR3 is TGCGCCAGCGCTGCGGGGGACACGAACACTGAAGCTTTCTTT. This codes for CASAAGDTNTEAFF.

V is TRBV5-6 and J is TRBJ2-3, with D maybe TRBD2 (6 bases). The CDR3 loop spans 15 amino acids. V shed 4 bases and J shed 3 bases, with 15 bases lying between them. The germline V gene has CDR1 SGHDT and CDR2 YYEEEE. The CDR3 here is CASSPGVTQTDTQYF. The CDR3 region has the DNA TGTGCCAGCAGCCCGGGGGTAACCCAGACAGATACGCAGTATTTT.

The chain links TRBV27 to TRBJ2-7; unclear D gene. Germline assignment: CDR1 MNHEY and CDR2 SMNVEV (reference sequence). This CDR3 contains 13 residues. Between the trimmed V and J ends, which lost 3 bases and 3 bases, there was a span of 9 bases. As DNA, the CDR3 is TGTGCCAGCAGTTTTTCCTCCGACTACGAGCAGTACTTC. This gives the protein CASSFSSDYEQYF.

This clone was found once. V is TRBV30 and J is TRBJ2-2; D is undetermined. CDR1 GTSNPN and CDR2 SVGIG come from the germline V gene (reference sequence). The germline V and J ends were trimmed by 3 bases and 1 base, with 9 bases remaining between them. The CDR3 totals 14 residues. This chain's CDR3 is CAWRSGRNTGELFF. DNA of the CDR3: TGTGCCTGGAGGTCGGGTCGGAACACCGGGGAGCTGTTTTTT.

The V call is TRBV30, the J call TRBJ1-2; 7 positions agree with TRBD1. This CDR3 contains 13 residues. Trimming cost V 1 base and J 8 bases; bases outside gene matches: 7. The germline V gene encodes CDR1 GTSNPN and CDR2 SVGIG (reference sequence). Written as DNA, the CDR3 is TGTGCCTGGAGTGGATGGGACAGTCAGGGCTACACCTTC. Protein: CAWSGWDSQGYTF.

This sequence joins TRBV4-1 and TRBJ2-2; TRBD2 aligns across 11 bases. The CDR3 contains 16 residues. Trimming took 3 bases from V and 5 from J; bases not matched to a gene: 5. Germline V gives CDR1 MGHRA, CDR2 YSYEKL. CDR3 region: CASSQGTSGGTGELFF. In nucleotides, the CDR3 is TGCGCCAGCAGCCAGGGGACTAGCGGCGGTACCGGGGAGCTGTTTTTT.